Sequencing of this T cell receptor beta chain was carried out in a study of tumor and adjacent non-tumor tissue in lung cancer. Study context: The cohort had 12 to 13 adenocarcinoma, a couple of squamous cell and 1 small cell patients. Stage I to III disease affected 9 to 10 men and 5 women aged about 31 to 76. Whole-study findings and limits: In normal lung, the top 100 clones were significantly more dominant than in tumor. Tumor tissue had significantly higher TCR diversity than normal lung.

This clonotype came up once. Its specificity is unknown. The library came from three nested PCR rounds adapted from ARM-PCR protocols. MiXCR was run by TCRdb on the multiplex PCR reads, yielding one entry per CDR3 protein. The sample records about 75,000 distinct CDR3 sequences, over 75% being singletons. Germline V CDR1 and CDR2: SQVTM, ANQGSEA. Trimming shortened V by 1 base and J by 2 bases, and 9 bases separated the two germline ends. This CDR3 spans 14 amino acids. No cell sorting was done before RNA was extracted from the tissue. The sample comprised lung tumor tissue. This chain links TRBV29-1 with TRBJ2-1; no clear D. The sequence derives from a woman between 50 and 59 years old with non-small cell lung cancer. The CDR3 is CSVEGRGPYNEQFF. The CDR3 coding sequence is TGCAGCGTTGAAGGCAGAGGCCCCTACAATGAGCAGTTCTTC.